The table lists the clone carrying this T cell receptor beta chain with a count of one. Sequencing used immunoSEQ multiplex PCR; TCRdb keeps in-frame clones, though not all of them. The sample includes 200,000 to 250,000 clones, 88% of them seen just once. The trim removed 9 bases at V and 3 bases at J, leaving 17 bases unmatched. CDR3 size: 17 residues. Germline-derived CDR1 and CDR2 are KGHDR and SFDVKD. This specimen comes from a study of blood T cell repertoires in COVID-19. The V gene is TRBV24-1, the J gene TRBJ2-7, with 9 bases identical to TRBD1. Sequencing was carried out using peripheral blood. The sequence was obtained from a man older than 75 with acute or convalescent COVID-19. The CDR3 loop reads CATAHFIQGAIVYEQYF. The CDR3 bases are TGTGCCACCGCCCACTTTATACAGGGGGCGATAGTCTACGAGCAGTACTTC.